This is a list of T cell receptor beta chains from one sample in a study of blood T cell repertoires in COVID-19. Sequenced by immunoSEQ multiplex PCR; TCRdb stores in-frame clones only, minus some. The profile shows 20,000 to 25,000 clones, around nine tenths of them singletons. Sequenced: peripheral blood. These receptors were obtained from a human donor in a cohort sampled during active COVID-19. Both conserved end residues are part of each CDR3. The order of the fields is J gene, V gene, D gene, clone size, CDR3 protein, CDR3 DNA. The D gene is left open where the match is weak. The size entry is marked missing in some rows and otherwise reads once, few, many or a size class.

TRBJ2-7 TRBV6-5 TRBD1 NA CASRTPGQGQSEQYF TGTGCCAGCAGAACCCCGGGACAGGGTCAGTCCGAGCAGTACTTC
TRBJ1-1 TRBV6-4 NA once CASSDYPRGTEAFF TGTGCCAGCAGTGACTACCCTAGGGGCACTGAAGCTTTCTTT
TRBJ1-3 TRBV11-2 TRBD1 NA CASSFRGLDGNTIYF TGTGCCAGCAGCTTTAGGGGGCTAGATGGAAACACCATATATTTT
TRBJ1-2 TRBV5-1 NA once CASSVNREGYGYTF TGCGCCAGCTCCGTGAACAGGGAAGGCTATGGCTACACCTTC
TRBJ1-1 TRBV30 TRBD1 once CAWGDRGGEAFF TGTGCCTGGGGGGACAGGGGCGGTGAAGCTTTCTTT
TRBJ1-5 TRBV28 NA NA CASSRDSVNQPQHF TGTGCCAGCAGTCGAGACAGCGTCAATCAGCCCCAGCATTTT
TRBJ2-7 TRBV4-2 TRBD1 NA CASSQAPSTGTGGPEQYF TGTGCCAGCAGCCAAGCCCCGTCAACCGGGACAGGGGGTCCCGAGCAGTACTTC
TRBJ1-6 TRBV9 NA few CASSDGLVANSPLHF TGTGCCAGCAGCGATGGTCTAGTCGCCAATTCACCCCTCCACTTT
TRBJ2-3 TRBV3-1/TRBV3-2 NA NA CASSPFTGPTDTQYF TGTGCCAGCAGCCCCTTTACAGGGCCGACAGATACGCAGTATTTT
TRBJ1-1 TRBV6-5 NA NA CASSYSAQANTEAFF TGTGCCAGCAGTTACTCGGCACAGGCGAACACTGAAGCTTTCTTT
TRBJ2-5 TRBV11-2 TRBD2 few CASSLVYSGGRQETQYF TGTGCCAGCAGCTTAGTGTATAGCGGGGGCCGACAAGAGACCCAGTACTTC
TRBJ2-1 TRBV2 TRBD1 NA CASISTGPYNEQFF TGTGCCAGCATCTCGACAGGGCCCTACAATGAGCAGTTCTTC
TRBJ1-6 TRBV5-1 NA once CASSFFGQNNSPLHF TGCGCCAGCAGCTTTTTTGGCCAGAATAATTCACCCCTCCACTTT
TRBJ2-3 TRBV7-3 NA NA CASSLASQLTDTQYF TGTGCCAGCAGCTTAGCTAGCCAACTCACAGATACGCAGTATTTT
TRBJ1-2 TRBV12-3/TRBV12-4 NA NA CASTPGIGYTF TGTGCCAGCACCCCAGGGATTGGCTACACCTTC
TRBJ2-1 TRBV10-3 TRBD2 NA CAISLAGLSDSEQFF TGTGCCATCAGTCTAGCGGGGCTGAGCGACAGTGAGCAGTTCTTC
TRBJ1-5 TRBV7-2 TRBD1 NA CASSLRQGGQPQHF TGTGCCAGCAGCTTACGACAGGGCGGACAGCCCCAGCATTTT
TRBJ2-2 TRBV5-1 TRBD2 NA CASSLMLAGDTGELFF TGCGCCAGCAGCTTGATGCTAGCGGGGGACACCGGGGAGCTGTTTTTT
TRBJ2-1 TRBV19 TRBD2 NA CASSISDRLAGVNEQFF TGTGCCAGTAGTATATCGGACCGGCTAGCGGGGGTCAATGAGCAGTTCTTC
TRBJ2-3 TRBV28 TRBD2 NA CASRGGAGGQDTQYF TGTGCCAGCAGGGGAGGAGCGGGGGGGCAAGATACGCAGTATTTT
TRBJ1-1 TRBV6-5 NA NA CASSYSANTEAFF TGTGCCAGCAGTTACTCGGCGAACACTGAAGCTTTCTTT
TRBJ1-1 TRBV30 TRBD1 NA CAWSPRGTATRNTEAFF TGTGCCTGGAGCCCTAGGGGGACAGCTACCAGGAACACTGAAGCTTTCTTT
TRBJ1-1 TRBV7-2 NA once CASSGNRNTEAFF TGTGCCAGCAGCGGAAACAGGAACACTGAAGCTTTCTTT
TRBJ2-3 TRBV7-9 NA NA CASRQRTTSSTDTQYF TGTGCCAGCAGGCAAAGGACTACCTCTAGCACAGATACGCAGTATTTT
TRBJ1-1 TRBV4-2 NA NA CASSQPRNLGAFF TGTGCCAGCAGCCAGCCGAGGAACCTCGGGGCTTTCTTT
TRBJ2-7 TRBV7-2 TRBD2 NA CASSLSMTSRGEQYF TGTGCCAGCAGCTTAAGCATGACTAGCCGGGGCGAGCAGTACTTC
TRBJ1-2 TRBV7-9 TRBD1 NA CASSITRTGGNYGYTF TGTGCCAGCAGCATCACCCGGACAGGGGGTAACTATGGCTACACCTTC
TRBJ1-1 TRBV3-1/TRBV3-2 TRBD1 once CASSRGQLNTEAFF TGTGCCAGCAGTAGGGGACAGCTGAACACTGAAGCTTTCTTT
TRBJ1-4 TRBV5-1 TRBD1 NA CASSPDRGREKLFF TGCGCCAGCAGCCCCGACAGGGGGCGCGAAAAACTGTTTTTT
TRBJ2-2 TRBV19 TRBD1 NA CASSGQGATGELFF TGTGCCAGTAGTGGGCAGGGGGCAACCGGGGAGCTGTTTTTT
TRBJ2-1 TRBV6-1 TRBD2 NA CASSEAQRGDSYNEQFF TGTGCCAGCAGTGAAGCACAGCGGGGGGACTCCTACAATGAGCAGTTCTTC
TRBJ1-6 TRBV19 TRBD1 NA CASSPRTGDNSPLHF TGTGCCAGTAGTCCGCGGACAGGGGATAATTCACCCCTCCACTTT
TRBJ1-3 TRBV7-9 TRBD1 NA CASSNRRTGESGNTIYF TGTGCCAGCAGCAATAGAAGGACAGGGGAGTCTGGAAACACCATATATTTT
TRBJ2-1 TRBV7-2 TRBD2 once CASSLVAGGKNEQFF TGTGCCAGCAGCTTAGTTGCGGGGGGCAAAAATGAGCAGTTCTTC
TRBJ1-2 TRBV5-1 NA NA CASSHSGTLNYGYTF TGCGCCAGCAGCCACAGCGGGACCTTAAACTATGGCTACACCTTC
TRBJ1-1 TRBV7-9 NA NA CASSPPRGGTYTEAFF TGTGCCAGCAGCCCCCCTCGCGGGGGGACGTACACTGAAGCTTTCTTT
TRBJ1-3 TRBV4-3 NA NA CASSQDTGRDTIYF TGCGCCAGCAGCCAAGATACAGGGAGGGACACCATATATTTT
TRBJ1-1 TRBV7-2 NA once CASSLGFGGEAFF TGTGCCAGCAGCTTAGGATTCGGGGGAGAAGCTTTCTTT
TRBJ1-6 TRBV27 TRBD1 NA CASSTTKSTGGNYNSPLHF TGTGCCAGCAGCACTACAAAATCGACAGGGGGCAATTATAATTCACCCCTCCACTTT
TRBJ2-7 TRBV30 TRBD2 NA CACGLAGYEQYF TGTGCCTGTGGACTAGCGGGCTACGAGCAGTACTTC
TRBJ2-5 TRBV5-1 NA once CASSLALWELRDSETQYF TGCGCCAGCAGCTTGGCCCTCTGGGAACTGAGGGATTCAGAGACCCAGTACTTC
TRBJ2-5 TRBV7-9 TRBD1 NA CASSLAGTGGFGETQYF TGTGCCAGCAGCTTAGCCGGGACAGGGGGCTTTGGAGAGACCCAGTACTTC
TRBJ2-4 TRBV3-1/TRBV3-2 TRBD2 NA CASSSGTSGEIAKNIQYF TGTGCCAGCAGCTCCGGGACTAGCGGGGAGATAGCCAAAAACATTCAGTACTTC
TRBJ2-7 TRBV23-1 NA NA CASSQFHGEQYF TGCGCCAGCAGTCAATTCCACGGCGAGCAGTACTTC
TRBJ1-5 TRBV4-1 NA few CASSPARNLSQHF TGCGCCAGCAGCCCCGCCAGAAATCTGTCCCAGCATTTT
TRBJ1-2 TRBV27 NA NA CASSLGRGGGYGYTF TGTGCCAGCAGTTTGGGACGGGGAGGAGGGTATGGCTACACCTTC